These 27 T cell receptor beta chains originate from one sample sequenced in a study of beta chain features in type 1 diabetes. Study-level points and caveats: When Type 1 diabetes patients were examined, their TCRB CDR3s proved moderately but significantly shorter in all four CD4+ subsets.

Antigens for these TCRs are unknown. Expressed TCRB transcripts got sequenced, as all isolated RNA was reverse transcribed. Sequenced by immunoSEQ multiplex PCR; TCRdb stores in-frame clones only, minus some. The data show 600,000 to 700,000 clones, over 10% seen once. Sequencing input: naive CD4+ T cells from blood. These receptor sequences come from a man aged 25-45 years with type 1 diabetes.

This clone was picked up a small number of times. The same CDR3 can be traced to other DNA sequences in this sample. The chain uses TRBV28 and TRBJ2-5; D remains unclear. V was trimmed by 2 bases and J by 5 bases, leaving 3 bases between them. This CDR3 spans 11 amino acids. CDR1 MDHEN and CDR2 SYDVKM come from the germline V gene. The CDR3, as DNA: TGTGCCAGCAGTTTAAGGGAGACCCAGTACTTC. This translates into CASSLRETQYF. Using reference TRBV28 and TRBJ2-5 for the parts outside the CDR3, the full variable domain is DVKVTQSSRYLVKRTGEKVFLECVQDMDHENMFWYRQDPGLGLRLIYFSYDVKMKEKGDIPEGYSVSREKKERFSLILESASTNQTSMYLCASSLRETQYFGPGTRLLVL.

This sequence joins TRBV29-1 and TRBJ2-7; TRBD1 or TRBD2 may be the D gene (5 bases each). The CDR3 spans 14 residues. The germline V gene has CDR1 SQVTM and CDR2 ANQGSEA. V shed 6 bases and J shed 2 bases, with 17 bases lying between them. CDR3 amino acids: CSVPGSRGAYEQYF. The CDR3 DNA sequence: TGCAGCGTCCCAGGGAGCCGCGGAGCCTACGAGCAGTACTTC.

V is TRBV16 and J is TRBJ2-7, with TRBD1 matching 7 bases. CDR3 size: 13 residues. The ends lost 4 bases at V and 3 bases at J; junction bases unmatched: 3. Germline loops: CDR1 KGHSY, CDR2 FQNENV. The CDR3 reads CASSRDRDYEQYF. The CDR3 nucleotides read TGTGCCAGCAGCCGAGACAGGGACTACGAGCAGTACTTC.

This clone was detected a few times. The V call is TRBV11-2, the J call TRBJ2-3, with D possibly matching TRBD2 (6 bases). The germline V gene has CDR1 SGHAT and CDR2 FQNNGV. CDR3 length: 14 residues. Trimming cost V 4 bases and J 4 bases, with 12 bases left between them. CDR3 protein: CASSSRPGADTQYF. CDR3 in DNA: TGTGCCAGCAGCTCCAGGCCGGGGGCAGATACGCAGTATTTT.

The chain has TRBV4-3 and TRBJ2-1; TRBD2 might be the D (5 bases). Trimming left V 4 bases short and J 2 bases short, with 15 bases between. Germline V gives CDR1 LGHNA, CDR2 YSLEER. This CDR3 is built from 16 residues. In DNA, the CDR3 is TGCGCCAGCAGCCTAAGTCGAGGGCACCCCTACAATGAGCAGTTCTTC. It codes for CASSLSRGHPYNEQFF.

V and J are TRBV7-3 and TRBJ2-2; 9 positions agree with TRBD1. V gave up 5 bases and J gave up 5 bases; unmatched junction bases: 9. CDR3 length: 16 residues. The germline gives CDR1 SGHTA, CDR2 FQGTGA. The CDR3 spells CASSPPGQGRTGELFF. The DNA for the CDR3 is TGTGCCAGCAGCCCCCCGGGACAGGGACGGACCGGGGAGCTGTTTTTT.

This clone occurred a few times. The chain recombines TRBV28 with TRBJ1-2; tentatively, D is TRBD1 (6 bases). From germline, CDR1 is MDHEN and CDR2 SYDVKM. V lost 10 bases to trimming and J lost 8 bases, with 17 bases between them. The CDR3 covers 12 residues. CDR3 DNA: TGTGCCATCCAGACAGGCTCTGGGGGCTACACCTTC. As protein: CAIQTGSGGYTF.

This clone has just a few counts. This rearrangement joins TRBV6-5 to TRBJ1-2; the match to TRBD1 covers 9 bases. With 6 bases clipped from V and 2 bases from J, the junction kept 4 bases outside the gene matches. Germline CDR1 and CDR2: MNHEY and SVGAGI. The CDR3 totals 14 residues. The CDR3 DNA follows: TGTGCCAGCAGACTCGACAGGGGGAACTATGGCTACACCTTC. This translates into CASRLDRGNYGYTF.

The genes are TRBV20-1 and TRBJ2-2, with D perhaps TRBD2 (5 bases). In germline, CDR1 is DFQATT, CDR2 SNEGSKA (reference sequence). Trimming removed 3 bases at V and 8 bases at J, with 7 bases between. The CDR3 covers 11 residues. The CDR3 spells CSASGVGELFF. DNA of the CDR3: TGCAGTGCTAGCGGGGTGGGGGAGCTGTTTTTT.

This clone appeared a few times. The V gene is TRBV9, the J gene TRBJ1-6, with a tentative D call TRBD1 (6 bases). Germline CDR1 reads SGDLS; CDR2 reads YYNGEE. This CDR3 comprises 15 residues. V shed 3 bases and J shed 10 bases, with 17 bases lying between them. CDR3 residues: CASSEGPRGRSPLHF. CDR3 coding DNA: TGTGCCAGCAGCGAGGGGCCCAGGGGAAGGTCACCCCTCCACTTT.

This clone has a handful of counts. This chain uses TRBV14 with TRBJ2-7; 7 bases are shared with TRBD2. The CDR3 is made up of 17 amino acids. CDR1 and CDR2 from the germline V gene are SGHDN and FVKESK. The junction had 8 bases not matched to a gene; V was cut back by 0 bases and J by 0 bases. The CDR3 sequence: CASSQDRASGYSYEQYF. The CDR3 nucleotides are TGTGCCAGCAGCCAAGATCGAGCTAGCGGATACTCCTACGAGCAGTACTTC.

The chain links TRBV14 to TRBJ1-2, with 9 bases matching TRBD1. CDR1 and CDR2 (germline): SGHDN, FVKESK. The CDR3 covers 15 residues. Trimming removed 3 bases from V and 4 bases from J; junction bases left unmatched: 6. In DNA, the CDR3 is TGTGCCAGCAGCCACGCCGGGACAGGGACCTATGGCTACACCTTC. It specifies CASSHAGTGTYGYTF.

The chain combines TRBV29-1 with TRBJ1-3, with no clear D. Germline CDR1 reads SQVTM; CDR2 reads ANQGSEA. Trimming removed 2 bases from V and 0 bases from J, with 5 bases in between. This CDR3 is 13 amino acids long. The CDR3 is CSVESGSGNTIYF. For the CDR3, the DNA is TGCAGCGTTGAATCCGGCTCTGGAAACACCATATATTTT.

This clone was recorded once. The J gene is TRBJ2-6, the V gene TRBV18; D not resolved. The ends were cut back, 8 bases at V and 0 bases at J, with 2 bases in the middle. The CDR3 runs to 12 residues. Germline V gene data show CDR1 as KGHSH and CDR2 as LQKENI. CDR3 sequence: CASHSGANVLTF. The CDR3 DNA is TGTGCCAGCCACTCTGGGGCCAACGTCCTGACTTTC.

There are a few counts of this clone. The chain uses TRBV5-1 and TRBJ2-1, with a weak D call TRBD2 (5 bases). This CDR3 spans 15 amino acids. V gave up 0 bases and J gave up 0 bases, with 7 bases separating them. CDR1 is SGHRS and CDR2 is YFSETQ in the germline V gene. CDR3: CASSLDGNSYNEQFF. The CDR3 region has the DNA TGCGCCAGCAGCTTGGACGGGAACTCCTACAATGAGCAGTTCTTC.

The genes are TRBV5-1 and TRBJ1-5; 9 bases fit TRBD1. Germline CDR1 and CDR2: SGHRS and YFSETQ. Unmatched junction bases numbered 8, after V lost 3 bases and J lost 7 bases. This CDR3 region has 15 residues. CDR3 bases: TGCGCCAGCAGCTGGACAGGGGTGCAGGGGCAGCCCCAGCATTTT. Residues: CASSWTGVQGQPQHF.

The rearrangement joins TRBV6-1 to TRBJ2-2, with D possibly TRBD1 on 5 matching bases. The V gene's germline CDR1 is MNHNS and CDR2 SASEGT. V was pared by 8 bases and J by 2 bases, with 12 bases between. This CDR3 spans 14 amino acids. The chain's CDR3 is CASPLGPNTGELFF. The CDR3 DNA reads as TGTGCCAGCCCCCTGGGGCCAAACACCGGGGAGCTGTTTTTT.

The V call is TRBV4-1, the J call TRBJ1-1; no clear D gene. From germline, CDR1 is MGHRA and CDR2 YSYEKL. The CDR3 spans 14 residues. The V end lost 1 base, the J end lost 6 bases, and 12 bases lay between the germline ends. Written as DNA, the CDR3 is TGCGCCAGCAGCCAAGTCGGGCAACGCGCTGAAGCTTTCTTT. It is translated as CASSQVGQRAEAFF.

This chain links TRBV6-6 with TRBJ1-6, with 7 bases identical to TRBD1. CDR1 and CDR2 from the germline V gene are MNHNY and SVGAGI (reference sequence). The V gene end was trimmed by 2 bases and the J gene end by 7 bases; junction bases not matched to a gene: 2. CDR3 length: 14 residues. CDR3 loop: CASSYRDRNSPLHF. The CDR3 region has the DNA TGTGCCAGCAGTTACCGGGACAGAAATTCACCCCTCCACTTT.

DNA for the CDR3: TGCGCCAGCAGCCAAGATAGGACAGTGTCTGGGGCCAACGTCCTGACTTTC. Translation: CASSQDRTVSGANVLTF. The chain has TRBV4-1 and TRBJ2-6; possibly TRBD1 for D (6 bases). Looked up from germline, CDR1 is MGHRA and CDR2 is YSYEKL. Trimming took 0 bases from V and 1 from J, leaving 10 bases between them. This CDR3 comprises 17 residues.

This clone has a handful of counts. The gene calls are TRBV30 and TRBJ1-5, with D unclear. Between the trimmed V and J ends, which lost 2 bases and 5 bases, there was a span of 10 bases. The germline CDR1 and CDR2 sequences are GTSNPN and SVGIG (reference sequence). The CDR3 runs to 13 residues. CDR3 sequence (DNA): TGTGCCTGGAGTTCAGCCGGCGATCAGCCCCAGCATTTT. Translated, it gives CAWSSAGDQPQHF.

The chain links TRBV7-2 to TRBJ2-1; 9 nucleotides agree with TRBD1. V gave up 3 bases and J gave up 1 base; unmatched junction bases: 1. Germline loops: CDR1 SGHTA, CDR2 FQGNSA. The CDR3 runs 15 residues. The CDR3 region is CASSFGTGSYNEQFF. CDR3 DNA: TGTGCCAGCAGCTTTGGGACAGGGTCCTACAATGAGCAGTTCTTC.

V is TRBV30 and J is TRBJ1-5; 10 nucleotides match TRBD1. The CDR3 spans 17 residues. V shed 4 bases and J 0 bases; nucleotides not matched to a gene: 9. The germline V gene has CDR1 GTSNPN and CDR2 SVGIG (reference sequence). CDR3 in amino acids: CAWTEGQGFVSNQPQHF. CDR3 nucleotides: TGTGCCTGGACCGAGGGACAGGGGTTCGTTAGCAATCAGCCCCAGCATTTT. The variable domain in full, completed from reference TRBV30 and TRBJ1-5, reads SQTIHQWPATLVQPVGSPLSLECTVEGTSNPNLYWYRQAAGRGLQLLFYSVGIGQISSEVPQNLSASRPQDRQFILSSKKLLLSDSGFYLCAWTEGQGFVSNQPQHFGDGTRLSIL.

This chain uses TRBV7-2 with TRBJ2-3, with TRBD1 as a possible D gene (6 bases). Trimming shortened V by 5 bases and J by 5 bases, and 17 bases separated the two germline ends. Per germline, CDR1 SGHTA and CDR2 FQGNSA. This CDR3 is 15 amino acids long. The CDR3 DNA reads TGTGCCAGCAGCATCTTACAGGGTTGGAAAGATACGCAGTATTTT. It is translated as CASSILQGWKDTQYF.

This chain links TRBV9 with TRBJ2-1; TRBD1 matches 7 bases. The CDR3 covers 15 residues. The trim removed 4 bases at V and 2 bases at J, leaving 6 bases unmatched. CDR1 is SGDLS and CDR2 is YYNGEE in the germline V gene. The CDR3 region is CASSIDRDPYNEQFF. As DNA, the CDR3 is TGTGCCAGCAGCATTGACAGGGACCCCTACAATGAGCAGTTCTTC.

The rearrangement uses TRBV19 and TRBJ2-1, with D unclear. The V and J ends lost 7 bases and 0 bases respectively, with 7 bases between them. This CDR3 has 13 amino acids. Per the germline V gene, CDR1 is LNHDA and CDR2 is SQIVND (reference sequence). This chain's CDR3 is CASTGNSYNEQFF. DNA for the CDR3: TGTGCCAGTACGGGCAACTCCTACAATGAGCAGTTCTTC.

This clone has only a few counts. This sequence joins TRBV28 and TRBJ2-7, with 7 bases aligning to TRBD2. Losses at the gene ends were 4 bases for V and 3 bases for J; bases not matched to a gene: 3. This CDR3 is built from 13 residues. Germline V gene data show CDR1 as MDHEN and CDR2 as SYDVKM. The CDR3 region has the DNA TGTGCCAGCAGTTATGGGACTAACTACGAGCAGTACTTC. Its protein is CASSYGTNYEQYF.